Listed here are 7 T cell receptor beta chains from one sample, sequenced in a study of blood T cells in healthy people across ages. A second roughly 6 to 11 cycle PCR used barcoded and J-beta primers. From the 5' RACE reads, TCRdb called clonotypes with MiXCR, one entry per CDR3 protein. Found here are hundreds of thousands of distinct CDR3 sequences, around half of them singletons; the top ten hold 25% to 35%. The source material was blood. The receptors come from a woman aged 60-70 years in good health.

The chain combines TRBV20-1 with TRBJ1-5; 8 nucleotides align to TRBD1. This CDR3 region has 14 residues. Per the germline V gene, CDR1 is DFQATT and CDR2 is SNEGSKA (reference sequence). The junction had 8 bases not matched to a gene; V was cut back by 6 bases and J by 4 bases. The CDR3: CSARTGNGNQPQHF. CDR3 DNA sequence: TGCAGTGCCCGGACAGGGAACGGTAATCAGCCCCAGCATTTT.

The chain combines TRBV27 with TRBJ1-6; TRBD1 agrees at 8 bases. The trim removed 5 bases at V and 5 bases at J, leaving 14 bases unmatched. The CDR3 is 18 residues long. CDR1 and CDR2 (germline): MNHEY, SMNVEV (reference sequence). The CDR3 spells CASSPGTGGRINNSPLHF. The CDR3 DNA reads TGTGCCAGCAGTCCAGGAACAGGGGGACGCATTAATAATTCACCCCTCCACTTT.

V usage is TRBV12-3 or TRBV12-4 and J usage is TRBJ1-5; D might be TRBD1 (5 bases). The CDR3 spans 14 residues. V was pared by 5 bases and J by 6 bases, with 14 bases between. DNA of the CDR3: TGTGCCAGCAGTGGGACTGCTCTAAGTCAGCCCCAGCATTTT. Translated: CASSGTALSQPQHF.

The V and J genes are TRBV20-1 and TRBJ2-3; no reliable D call. The germline V and J ends were trimmed by 0 bases and 4 bases, with 8 bases remaining between them. The V gene's germline CDR1 is DFQATT and CDR2 SNEGSKA (reference sequence). This CDR3 has 13 residues. In DNA form, the CDR3 reads TGCAGTGCTAGAGATTCTTTGGCAGATACGCAGTATTTT. Its translation is CSARDSLADTQYF.

The chain carries TRBV20-1 and TRBJ2-5; D unclear. CDR1 is DFQATT, CDR2 SNEGSKA, per germline (reference sequence). V gave up 2 bases and J gave up 7 bases, with 8 bases separating them. The CDR3 runs 11 residues. This CDR3 is CSARWQATQYF. Written as DNA, the CDR3 is TGCAGTGCTAGATGGCAGGCGACCCAGTACTTC.

In regard to this clonotype: The junction differs from germline at one of its ends, possibly a read error. The CDR3 DNA is TGTGCCAGCTCACCCAGACTGGATAACTACAAGCAGTACTTC. The encoded protein is CASSPRLDNYKQYF. The J gene is TRBJ2-7, the V gene TRBV18; D is undetermined. Germline loops: CDR1 KGHSH, CDR2 LQKENI. The CDR3 is 14 residues long.

The chain links TRBV29-1 to TRBJ2-1; D not resolved. Per germline, CDR1 SQVTM and CDR2 ANQGSEA. The CDR3 has 9 residues. V dropped 6 bases and J dropped 8 bases, with 5 bases sitting between them. The DNA for the CDR3 is TGCAGCGTGGGGTATGAGCAGTTCTTC. Its protein is CSVGYEQFF.